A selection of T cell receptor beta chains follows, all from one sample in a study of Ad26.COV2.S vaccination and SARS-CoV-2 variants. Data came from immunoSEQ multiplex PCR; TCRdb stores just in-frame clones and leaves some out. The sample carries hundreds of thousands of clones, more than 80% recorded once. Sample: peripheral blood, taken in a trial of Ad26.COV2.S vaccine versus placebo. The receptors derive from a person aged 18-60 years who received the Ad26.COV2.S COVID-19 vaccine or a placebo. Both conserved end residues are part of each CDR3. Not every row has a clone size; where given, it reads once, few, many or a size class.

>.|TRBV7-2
CASSVSGGTEAFF
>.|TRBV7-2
CASSLGGADTQYF
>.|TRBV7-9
CASSLAGGTSNEKLFF
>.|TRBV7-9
CASSLGAIYEQYF
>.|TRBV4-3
CASSQGPEKLFF
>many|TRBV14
CASRSDLNYGYTF
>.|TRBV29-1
CSVSGQGNYEQYF
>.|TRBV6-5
CASSYSYRQASYEQYF
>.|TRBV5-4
CASSLTSGPYNEQFF
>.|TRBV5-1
CASSSGTMNTGELFF
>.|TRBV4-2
CASSPTPSYEQYF
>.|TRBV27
CASSFLARGRINYGYTF
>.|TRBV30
CAWSAGQTRDEKLFF
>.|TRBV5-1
CASSRESYEQYF
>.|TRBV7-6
CASSPTGGSSYEQYF
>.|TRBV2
CASRVNTGELFF
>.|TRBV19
CASSISGQGGEQYF
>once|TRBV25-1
CASSDWSPAEAFF